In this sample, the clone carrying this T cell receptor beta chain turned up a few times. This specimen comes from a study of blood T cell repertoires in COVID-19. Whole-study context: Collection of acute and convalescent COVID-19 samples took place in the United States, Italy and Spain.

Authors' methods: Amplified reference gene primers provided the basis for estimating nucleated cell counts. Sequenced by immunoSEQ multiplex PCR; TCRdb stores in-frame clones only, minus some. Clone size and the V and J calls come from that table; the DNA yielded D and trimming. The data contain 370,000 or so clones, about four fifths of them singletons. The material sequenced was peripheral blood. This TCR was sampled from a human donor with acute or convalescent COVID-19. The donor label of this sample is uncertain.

CDR3 sequence reads: CASSGTGRGSDTQYF. Here the CDR3 DNA reads TGTGCCAGCAGCGGAACTGGTAGAGGTTCAGATACGCAGTATTTT. This chain connects TRBV11-2 to TRBJ2-3; D unresolved. This CDR3 has 15 residues. V was cut by 5 bases and J by 4 bases, with 16 bases left in between. Germline V CDR1 and CDR2: SGHAT, FQNNGV.